This T cell receptor beta chain was sequenced in a study of T cell changes during pregnancy in multiple sclerosis. Some clones are missing from TCRdb's copy, which holds only in-frame ones; the method was immunoSEQ multiplex PCR. The data hold roughly 15,000 clones, with around 82% observed a single time. Germline values: CDR1 MDHEN, CDR2 SYDVKM. This CDR3 contains 15 residues. Trimming cost V 7 bases and J 4 bases; bases outside gene matches: 12. The sequence came from a female donor in good health, enrolled as a control in a pregnancy study. The V call is TRBV28, the J call TRBJ2-7; TRBD1 matches at 8 bases. Source: CD8+ T cells from peripheral blood mononuclear cells, taken in the third trimester of pregnancy. This CDR3 reads CASILTGQDEYEQYF. Written as DNA, the CDR3 is TGTGCCAGCATCTTAACGGGACAGGACGAATACGAGCAGTACTTC.